This is a list of T cell receptor beta chains from one sample in a study of neurological immune-mediated disorders. MiXCR was run by TCRdb on the 5' RACE reads, yielding one entry per CDR3 protein. Of tens of thousands of distinct CDR3 sequences in the sample, around 3.8% are singletons; the top ten hold 1.5% to 2%. Sequences were obtained from CD4+ T cells from blood. The receptors stem from a woman aged 40 to 55 with multiple sclerosis. CDR3s include the opening cysteine and the closing phenylalanine or tryptophan. Each record gives: D gene, clone size, V gene, J gene, CDR3 protein, CDR3 DNA. A D gene is named only where the DNA matches it firmly. Clone size appears in some rows only: once, few, many, or a class for an expanded clone.

d_gene: TRBD1
abundance: many
v_gene: TRBV20-1
j_gene: TRBJ1-3
CDR3aa: CSAVDRGPGNTIYF
CDR3nt: TGCAGTGCTGTAGACAGGGGGCCTGGAAACACCATATATTTT

d_gene: NA
abundance: many
v_gene: TRBV13
j_gene: TRBJ1-3
CDR3aa: CASSLGGSGNTIYF
CDR3nt: TGTGCCAGCAGCTTAGGAGGTTCTGGAAACACCATATATTTT

d_gene: NA
abundance: many
v_gene: TRBV4-1
j_gene: TRBJ2-1
CDR3aa: CASSQVGVGVDEQFF
CDR3nt: TGCGCCAGCAGCCAAGTTGGGGTAGGGGTGGATGAGCAGTTCTTC

d_gene: NA
abundance: NA
v_gene: TRBV5-5
j_gene: TRBJ1-2
CDR3aa: CASASSHDYTF
CDR3nt: TGTGCCAGCGCATCGAGCCATGACTACACCTTC

d_gene: NA
abundance: many
v_gene: TRBV12-3/TRBV12-4
j_gene: TRBJ1-5
CDR3aa: CASSSVRGEPQHF
CDR3nt: TGTGCCAGCAGCAGCGTGCGGGGTGAGCCCCAGCATTTT

d_gene: TRBD2
abundance: few
v_gene: TRBV6-1
j_gene: TRBJ2-1
CDR3aa: CASRGASGGADEQFF
CDR3nt: TGTGCCAGCAGAGGGGCTAGCGGGGGGGCGGATGAGCAGTTCTTC

d_gene: NA
abundance: many
v_gene: TRBV7-9
j_gene: TRBJ1-2
CDR3aa: CASTNVGQNYGYTF
CDR3nt: TGTGCCAGCACCAACGTTGGGCAGAACTATGGCTACACCTTC

d_gene: NA
abundance: many
v_gene: TRBV5-6
j_gene: TRBJ1-1
CDR3aa: CASSWGGWTEAFF
CDR3nt: TGTGCCAGCAGCTGGGGGGGATGGACTGAAGCTTTCTTT

d_gene: NA
abundance: many
v_gene: TRBV18
j_gene: TRBJ2-6
CDR3aa: CASSPQSLIGANVLTF
CDR3nt: TGTGCCAGCTCACCCCAATCCCTCATTGGGGCCAACGTCCTGACTTTC

d_gene: NA
abundance: many
v_gene: TRBV20-1
j_gene: TRBJ2-1
CDR3aa: CSASRGAHEQFF
CDR3nt: TGCAGTGCTAGCCGAGGAGCCCATGAGCAGTTCTTC

d_gene: NA
abundance: many
v_gene: TRBV20-1
j_gene: TRBJ2-1
CDR3aa: CSADSRGASSYNEQFF
CDR3nt: TGCAGTGCTGATAGTAGGGGAGCCAGCTCCTACAATGAGCAGTTCTTC

d_gene: TRBD2
abundance: many
v_gene: TRBV28
j_gene: TRBJ2-7
CDR3aa: CASSFRLAGIAYEQYF
CDR3nt: TGTGCCAGCAGTTTTCGACTAGCGGGGATAGCCTACGAGCAGTACTTC

d_gene: NA
abundance: many
v_gene: TRBV6-5
j_gene: TRBJ1-5
CDR3aa: CASSRTEASNQPQHF
CDR3nt: TGTGCCAGCAGCCGGACAGAGGCGAGCAATCAGCCCCAGCATTTT

d_gene: TRBD1
abundance: many
v_gene: TRBV15
j_gene: TRBJ1-1
CDR3aa: CATSRAGQGRGRDTEAFF
CDR3nt: TGTGCCACCAGCAGAGCCGGACAGGGACGTGGCCGGGACACTGAAGCTTTCTTT

d_gene: NA
abundance: many
v_gene: TRBV20-1
j_gene: TRBJ1-4
CDR3aa: CSAVSANEKLFF
CDR3nt: TGCAGTGCTGTCAGTGCTAATGAAAAACTGTTTTTT

d_gene: TRBD2
abundance: many
v_gene: TRBV10-3
j_gene: TRBJ2-3
CDR3aa: CAISESPPSGGVDTQYF
CDR3nt: TGTGCCATCAGTGAGTCTCCTCCTAGCGGGGGGGTAGATACGCAGTATTTT

d_gene: NA
abundance: many
v_gene: TRBV6-4
j_gene: TRBJ2-1
CDR3aa: CASSQSYSDNEQFF
CDR3nt: TGTGCCAGCAGTCAATCATACTCCGACAATGAGCAGTTCTTC

d_gene: TRBD1
abundance: many
v_gene: TRBV4-1
j_gene: TRBJ1-2
CDR3aa: CASSQTGTDYYGYTF
CDR3nt: TGCGCCAGCAGCCAAACCGGGACAGACTACTATGGCTACACCTTC

d_gene: NA
abundance: many
v_gene: TRBV7-2
j_gene: TRBJ2-5
CDR3aa: CASSLGGGETQYF
CDR3nt: TGTGCCAGCAGTCTGGGGGGTGGGGAGACCCAGTACTTC

d_gene: NA
abundance: many
v_gene: TRBV9
j_gene: TRBJ2-2
CDR3aa: CASSVPGNTGELFF
CDR3nt: TGTGCCAGCAGCGTCCCGGGGAACACCGGGGAGCTGTTTTTT

d_gene: TRBD1
abundance: many
v_gene: TRBV20-1
j_gene: TRBJ2-3
CDR3aa: CSARDPGQTLSTDTQYF
CDR3nt: TGCAGTGCTAGAGATCCGGGACAGACACTCAGCACAGATACGCAGTATTTT

d_gene: NA
abundance: many
v_gene: TRBV12-3/TRBV12-4
j_gene: TRBJ1-4
CDR3aa: CASSLGPTKKLFF
CDR3nt: TGTGCCAGCAGTTTAGGGCCGACTAAAAAACTGTTTTTT

d_gene: NA
abundance: many
v_gene: TRBV7-9
j_gene: TRBJ2-3
CDR3aa: CASSLAGFTDTQYF
CDR3nt: TGTGCCAGCAGCTTGGCGGGGTTTACAGATACGCAGTATTTT

d_gene: NA
abundance: many
v_gene: TRBV20-1
j_gene: TRBJ2-2
CDR3aa: CSALHPNTGELFF
CDR3nt: TGCAGTGCTCTCCACCCTAACACCGGGGAGCTGTTTTTT

d_gene: NA
abundance: many
v_gene: TRBV5-1
j_gene: TRBJ1-2
CDR3aa: CASSLEEGRSGYTF
CDR3nt: TGCGCCAGCAGCTTGGAAGAGGGCAGGTCTGGCTACACCTTC

d_gene: NA
abundance: many
v_gene: TRBV20-1
j_gene: TRBJ1-2
CDR3aa: CSARGGVGYGYTF
CDR3nt: TGCAGTGCTAGAGGGGGCGTAGGGTATGGCTACACCTTC

d_gene: TRBD1
abundance: many
v_gene: TRBV20-1
j_gene: TRBJ2-3
CDR3aa: CSAPGTGNVRDTQYF
CDR3nt: TGCAGTGCCCCCGGGACAGGGAATGTGAGAGATACGCAGTATTTT

d_gene: TRBD2
abundance: many
v_gene: TRBV7-2
j_gene: TRBJ2-1
CDR3aa: CASSPVSGGLTYNEQFF
CDR3nt: TGTGCCAGCAGCCCGGTATCGGGGGGGCTTACCTACAATGAGCAGTTCTTC

d_gene: TRBD1
abundance: many
v_gene: TRBV20-1
j_gene: TRBJ1-4
CDR3aa: CSARWDRDGEKLFF
CDR3nt: TGCAGTGCTAGATGGGACAGGGATGGTGAAAAACTGTTTTTT

d_gene: NA
abundance: NA
v_gene: TRBV24-1
j_gene: TRBJ1-2
CDR3aa: CATSDLMTRGSLF
CDR3nt: TGTGCCACCAGTGATTTGATGACTAGGGGAAGTCTCTTC

d_gene: TRBD1
abundance: many
v_gene: TRBV2
j_gene: TRBJ2-2
CDR3aa: CASSELAGGTGELFF
CDR3nt: TGTGCCAGCAGTGAGTTGGCAGGGGGCACCGGGGAGCTGTTTTTT

d_gene: NA
abundance: many
v_gene: TRBV7-6
j_gene: TRBJ1-1
CDR3aa: CASSLYRNTEAFF
CDR3nt: TGTGCCAGCAGCTTATATCGAAACACTGAAGCTTTCTTT

d_gene: NA
abundance: few
v_gene: TRBV7-6
j_gene: TRBJ2-2
CDR3aa: CASSRDTGELFF
CDR3nt: TGTGCCAGCAGCCGAGACACCGGGGAGCTGTTTTTT

d_gene: NA
abundance: many
v_gene: TRBV6-1
j_gene: TRBJ1-1
CDR3aa: CASIFYSPSGGGAFF
CDR3nt: TGTGCCAGCATATTCTACTCGCCCTCGGGTGGCGGGGCTTTCTTT

d_gene: NA
abundance: many
v_gene: TRBV3-1
j_gene: TRBJ1-1
CDR3aa: CASSQELGSYTEAFF
CDR3nt: TGTGCCAGCAGCCAAGAATTGGGATCATACACTGAAGCTTTCTTT

d_gene: TRBD1
abundance: NA
v_gene: TRBV20-1
j_gene: TRBJ2-7
CDR3aa: CSARETAMDRGVAAIF
CDR3nt: TGCAGTGCTAGAGAAACGGCTATGGACAGGGGAGTGGCCGCGATCTTC

d_gene: NA
abundance: many
v_gene: TRBV7-2
j_gene: TRBJ2-7
CDR3aa: CASSLVGYEQYF
CDR3nt: TGTGCCAGCAGCCTGGTGGGGTACGAGCAGTACTTC

d_gene: NA
abundance: NA
v_gene: TRBV20-1
j_gene: TRBJ1-1
CDR3aa: CSARRSLGTETFF
CDR3nt: TGCAGTGCTAGAAGGAGCCTGGGGACTGAAACTTTCTTT

d_gene: NA
abundance: many
v_gene: TRBV9
j_gene: TRBJ2-1
CDR3aa: CASSSRGEYNEQFF
CDR3nt: TGTGCCAGCAGCTCGCGGGGAGAGTACAATGAGCAGTTCTTC

d_gene: NA
abundance: many
v_gene: TRBV20-1
j_gene: TRBJ1-1
CDR3aa: CSLGERDAFF
CDR3nt: TGCAGTCTAGGTGAGAGGGACGCTTTCTTT

d_gene: NA
abundance: many
v_gene: TRBV18
j_gene: TRBJ1-2
CDR3aa: CASSPIQGSGYTF
CDR3nt: TGTGCCAGCTCACCTATACAGGGTTCTGGCTACACCTTC

d_gene: TRBD1
abundance: many
v_gene: TRBV29-1
j_gene: TRBJ2-3
CDR3aa: CSVVTGLTSTDTQYF
CDR3nt: TGCAGCGTCGTGACAGGGCTGACTAGCACAGATACGCAGTATTTT

d_gene: TRBD1
abundance: many
v_gene: TRBV12-3/TRBV12-4
j_gene: TRBJ2-7
CDR3aa: CASSLRGQQLEQYF
CDR3nt: TGTGCCAGCAGTTTAAGGGGACAGCAGCTGGAGCAGTACTTC

d_gene: NA
abundance: many
v_gene: TRBV7-2
j_gene: TRBJ2-1
CDR3aa: CASSQLRNEQFF
CDR3nt: TGTGCCAGCAGCCAACTCAGGAATGAGCAGTTCTTC

d_gene: TRBD2
abundance: many
v_gene: TRBV7-8
j_gene: TRBJ2-7
CDR3aa: CASSPTGGGVKDEQYF
CDR3nt: TGTGCCAGCAGCCCCACTGGCGGGGGGGTAAAGGACGAGCAGTACTTC

d_gene: NA
abundance: many
v_gene: TRBV4-2
j_gene: TRBJ2-7
CDR3aa: CASSQDYFRGYEQYF
CDR3nt: TGTGCCAGCAGCCAAGATTATTTCCGAGGGTACGAGCAGTACTTC

d_gene: NA
abundance: many
v_gene: TRBV20-1
j_gene: TRBJ1-1
CDR3aa: CSAERQTMNTEAFF
CDR3nt: TGCAGTGCTGAGAGACAGACCATGAACACTGAAGCTTTCTTT

d_gene: TRBD2
abundance: many
v_gene: TRBV2
j_gene: TRBJ2-3
CDR3aa: CASSDSGPGTDTQYF
CDR3nt: TGTGCCAGCAGTGATAGCGGGCCTGGCACAGATACGCAGTATTTT

d_gene: NA
abundance: many
v_gene: TRBV9
j_gene: TRBJ2-3
CDR3aa: CASSTGTIHGTDTQYF
CDR3nt: TGTGCCAGCAGCACCGGGACAATCCACGGCACAGATACGCAGTATTTT

d_gene: NA
abundance: many
v_gene: TRBV27
j_gene: TRBJ1-2
CDR3aa: CASSPSYGQLQNYGYTF
CDR3nt: TGTGCCAGCAGTCCATCTTACGGACAACTTCAAAACTATGGCTACACCTTC

d_gene: TRBD1
abundance: NA
v_gene: TRBV20-1
j_gene: TRBJ1-4
CDR3aa: CSARRQGGGNEKLFF
CDR3nt: TGCAGTGCTAGAAGACAGGGCGGCGGTAATGAAAAACTGTTTTTT

d_gene: NA
abundance: many
v_gene: TRBV29-1
j_gene: TRBJ2-4
CDR3aa: CSVESRAKNIQYF
CDR3nt: TGCAGCGTTGAATCCAGAGCCAAAAACATTCAGTACTTC

d_gene: TRBD1
abundance: many
v_gene: TRBV10-3
j_gene: TRBJ2-3
CDR3aa: CAIRGPGQGDTQYF
CDR3nt: TGTGCCATCAGGGGCCCTGGACAGGGAGATACGCAGTATTTT

d_gene: NA
abundance: many
v_gene: TRBV7-9
j_gene: TRBJ1-6
CDR3aa: CASSPRPSRGISPLHF
CDR3nt: TGTGCCAGCAGCCCTAGGCCATCAAGGGGAATTTCACCCCTCCACTTT